The source of this T cell receptor (beta chain) is a study of CD8+CD57+ T cells in acquired aplastic anemia. Study summary: Recorded DNA amounts for sorted CD4+ and CD8+ cells had an average of approximately 3 ug. Points from the study as a whole: In CD8+ cells, Simpson's diversity showed no significant difference between patients and controls.

The sequenced patients had an expansion of CD8+CD57+ cells seen by flow cytometry. This clonotype was detected only a few times. What it binds is not known. TCR beta VDJ and CDR3 profiling used genomic DNA as template. MiXCR, applied by TCRdb to the reads, yields one record per CDR3 protein. The sample gives under 350,000 distinct CDR3 sequences, roughly 61% of which show up once; roughly 1.3% is in the top ten. Sample: sorted CD4+, CD8+, or CD8+CD57+ T cells (not recorded which) from PBMCs. This TCR was recovered from a human donor with aplastic anemia.

The CDR3 coding sequence is TGTGCCAGCAGTGAAAATCAGGGAGTGGGCACCGGGGAGCTGTTTTTT. Protein: CASSENQGVGTGELFF. The genes are TRBV6-1 and TRBJ2-2; tentatively, D is TRBD1 or TRBD2 (5 bases each). The germline V and J ends were trimmed by 2 bases and 4 bases, with 14 bases remaining between them. Germline V lookup: CDR1 MNHNS, CDR2 SASEGT. The CDR3 has 16 residues.